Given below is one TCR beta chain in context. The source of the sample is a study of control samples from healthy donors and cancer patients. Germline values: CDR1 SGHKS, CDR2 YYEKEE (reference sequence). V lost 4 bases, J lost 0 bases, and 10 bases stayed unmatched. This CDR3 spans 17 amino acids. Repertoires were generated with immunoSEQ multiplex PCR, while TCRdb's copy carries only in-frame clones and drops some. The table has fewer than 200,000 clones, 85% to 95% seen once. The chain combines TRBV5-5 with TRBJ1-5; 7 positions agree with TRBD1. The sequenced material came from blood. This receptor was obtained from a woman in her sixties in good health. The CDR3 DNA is TGTGCCAGCAGCGGAGGCAGGGGGGAATATAGCAATCAGCCCCAGCATTTT. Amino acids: CASSGGRGEYSNQPQHF. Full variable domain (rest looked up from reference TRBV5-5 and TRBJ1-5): DAGVTQSPTHLIKTRGQQVTLRCSPISGHKSVSWYQQVLGQGPQFIFQYYEKEERGRGNFPDRFSARQFPNYSSELNVNALLLGDSALYLCASSGGRGEYSNQPQHFGDGTRLSIL.